The 21 T cell receptor beta chains below all came from one sample that was sequenced in a study of Tregs in tolerant kidney transplant recipients. Method: immunoSEQ multiplex PCR; TCRdb's copy keeps in-frame clones and lacks some. The table includes tens of thousands of clones, 80% to 95% detected once. The material was CD4+ T cells from blood, obtained before the transplant. These receptors all come from a human donor who received a combined kidney and bone marrow transplant.

This sequence joins TRBV7-9 and TRBJ1-2, with 8 bases identical to TRBD1. The CDR3 covers 15 residues. Trimming removed 4 bases from V and 8 bases from J; junction bases left unmatched: 12. Germline V gives CDR1 SEHNR, CDR2 FQNEAQ (reference sequence). The CDR3 DNA is TGTGCCAGCAGCTCCAACCCTCAGGGGGCTGGGGGCTACACCTTC. Residues: CASSSNPQGAGGYTF. The full variable domain, with the rest looked up from reference TRBV7-9 and TRBJ1-2, is DTGVSQNPRHKITKRGQNVTFRCDPISEHNRLYWYRQTLGQGPEFLTYFQNEAQLEKSRLLSDRFSAERPKGSFSTLEIQRTEQGDSAMYLCASSSNPQGAGGYTFGSGTRLTVV.

The J gene is TRBJ2-7, the V gene TRBV11-2; 7 nucleotides align to TRBD1. The J segment lost 4 bases and the V segment lost 5 bases, leaving 11 bases of the junction unmatched. CDR1 and CDR2 (germline): SGHAT, FQNNGV. This CDR3 comprises 15 residues. The CDR3 nucleotides read TGTGCCAGCAGCCGGTCAGGGGGTTCTAATTACGAGCAGTACTTC. Protein product: CASSRSGGSNYEQYF.

A word on this clone: Other DNA sequences in this sample translate to the same CDR3. V is TRBV19 and J is TRBJ1-6, with a weak D call TRBD1 (5 bases). The V end lost 7 bases, the J end lost 3 bases, and 13 bases lay between the germline ends. Germline CDR1 LNHDA, CDR2 SQIVND (reference sequence). There are 15 residues in the CDR3. The CDR3 loop is CASKEGFHYNSPLHF. The CDR3 DNA is TGTGCCAGTAAGGAGGGGTTTCACTATAATTCACCCCTCCACTTT.

The chain has TRBV11-3 and TRBJ2-1; TRBD1 matches at 9 bases. After removal of 4 bases from V and 5 bases from J, the junction contained 6 bases not matched to a gene. Germline CDR1 is SGHNT and CDR2 is YENEEA. The CDR3 contains 15 residues. CDR3 amino acids: CASSSYRGRDNEQFF. CDR3 coding DNA: TGTGCCAGCAGCTCCTACAGGGGGCGGGACAATGAGCAGTTCTTC. Drawing the rest from reference TRBV11-3 and TRBJ2-1, the complete variable domain is EAGVVQSPRYKIIEKKQPVAFWCNPISGHNTLYWYLQNLGQGPELLIRYENEEAVDDSQLPKDRFSAERLKGVDSTLKIQPAELGDSAVYLCASSSYRGRDNEQFFGPGTRLTVL.

V is TRBV14 and J is TRBJ2-7; D remains ambiguous. Germline V gene sequence: CDR1 SGHDN, CDR2 FVKESK. The V end lost 1 base, the J end lost 4 bases, and 2 bases lay between the germline ends. The CDR3 sequence is 11 residues long. In DNA form, the CDR3 reads TGTGCCAGCAGCCAAGTATACGAGCAGTACTTC. It specifies CASSQVYEQYF.

This chain joins TRBV6-5 and TRBJ2-7, with TRBD1 identical over 7 bases. J was trimmed by 0 bases and V by 4 bases; bases with no gene match: 6. The germline V gene has CDR1 MNHEY and CDR2 SVGAGI. The CDR3 extends over 15 amino acids. The CDR3 DNA reads as TGTGCCAGCAGTTCCGGGACAGCCCTCTCCTACGAGCAGTACTTC. It is translated as CASSSGTALSYEQYF.

Written as DNA, the CDR3 is TGTGCCAGCAGCTTCATAGCGGGGGTACCAGATACGCAGTATTTT. Residues: CASSFIAGVPDTQYF. The rearrangement links TRBV7-9 to TRBJ2-3; 9 bases match TRBD2. This CDR3 has 15 residues. V gave up 3 bases and J gave up 4 bases; unmatched junction bases: 5. CDR1 and CDR2 from the germline V gene are SEHNR and FQNEAQ (reference sequence).

This sequence joins TRBV9 and TRBJ1-5; perhaps TRBD1 as D (6 bases). The CDR3 contains 15 residues. Looked up from germline, CDR1 is SGDLS and CDR2 is YYNGEE. V lost 8 bases and J lost 3, with 18 bases in between. In DNA, the CDR3 is TGTGCCAGTAGCAAAGGACAGACCGTCAATCAGCCCCAGCATTTT. This translates into CASSKGQTVNQPQHF.

This clone was counted once. The J gene is TRBJ1-1, the V gene TRBV9; 8 positions match TRBD1. Unmatched junction bases numbered 1, after V lost 2 bases and J lost 4 bases. Germline V gene sequence: CDR1 SGDLS, CDR2 YYNGEE. This CDR3 has 13 residues. CDR3 region: CASSVTGGTEAFF. The CDR3 DNA reads as TGTGCCAGCAGCGTTACAGGGGGCACTGAAGCTTTCTTT.

This rearrangement joins TRBV9 to TRBJ2-7; 13 nucleotides agree with TRBD2. Trimming removed 4 bases from V and 5 bases from J; junction bases left unmatched: 9. CDR1 and CDR2 from the germline V gene are SGDLS and YYNGEE. CDR3 length: 16 amino acids. The CDR3 spells CASSPRGLAGIHEQYF. For the CDR3, the DNA is TGTGCCAGCAGCCCCAGGGGACTAGCGGGGATCCACGAGCAGTACTTC.

Regarding this clone: Distinct nucleotide sequences in the sample also encode this CDR3. V gene TRBV28 combines with J gene TRBJ2-3; 7 bases match TRBD1. CDR3 length equals 18 residues. In germline, CDR1 is MDHEN, CDR2 SYDVKM. V was pared by 6 bases and J by 6 bases, with 21 bases of the junction left unmatched. The CDR3 region has the DNA TGTGCCAGCAGCCCGCTCGAGCCGCGAGGGGGCAAAACTGATACGCAGTATTTT. Residues: CASSPLEPRGGKTDTQYF.

This chain uses TRBV7-9 with TRBJ2-5; 9 positions agree with TRBD2. The trim removed 4 bases at V and 5 bases at J, leaving 11 bases unmatched. Germline V lookup: CDR1 SEHNR, CDR2 FQNEAQ (reference sequence). The CDR3 consists of 16 residues. The CDR3 DNA follows: TGTGCCAGCAGCTCCCTCAGCGGGGGGCCAGTCGAGACCCAGTACTTC. Amino acids: CASSSLSGGPVETQYF.

The J gene is TRBJ1-2, the V gene TRBV7-9; TRBD1 matches at 7 bases. The trim removed 4 bases at V and 0 bases at J, leaving 11 bases unmatched. Germline loops: CDR1 SEHNR, CDR2 FQNEAQ (reference sequence). CDR3 length: 17 residues. The CDR3: CASSSEFYRGTNYGYTF. CDR3 coding DNA: TGTGCCAGCAGCTCAGAGTTCTACAGGGGAACTAACTATGGCTACACCTTC.

V and J are TRBV27 and TRBJ1-4; perhaps TRBD1 as D (6 bases). Per the germline V gene, CDR1 is MNHEY and CDR2 is SMNVEV (reference sequence). The CDR3 consists of 18 residues. V was shortened by 7 bases and J by 2 bases, with 23 bases between the two germline ends. CDR3 bases: TGTGCCAGCACCGCTTGGGGGCGAAGGGGAAGGACTAATGAAAAACTGTTTTTT. It specifies CASTAWGRRGRTNEKLFF. Filled out from reference TRBV27 and TRBJ1-4, the complete variable domain reads EAQVTQNPRYLITVTGKKLTVTCSQNMNHEYMSWYRQDPGLGLRQIYYSMNVEVTDKGDVPEGYKVSRKEKRNFPLILESPSPNQTSLYFCASTAWGRRGRTNEKLFFGSGTQLSVL.

The chain couples TRBV7-2 to TRBJ2-4; TRBD2 matches 9 bases. Germline V CDR1 and CDR2: SGHTA, FQGNSA. V lost 5 bases, J lost 4 bases, and 9 bases stayed unmatched. This CDR3 region has 16 residues. In nucleotides, the CDR3 is TGTGCCAGCAGCCGCCCGGGACTAGCCCTAAAAAACATTCAGTACTTC. Translation: CASSRPGLALKNIQYF.

The chain recombines TRBV7-2 with TRBJ2-3; TRBD1 is a possible D gene (6 bases). Germline CDR1 reads SGHTA; CDR2 reads FQGNSA. Trimming stripped 0 bases from V and 3 bases from J, with 10 bases between. The CDR3 is made up of 15 amino acids. The DNA for the CDR3 is TGTGCCAGCAGCTTAGCGGGGGCGCTGACAGATACGCAGTATTTT. It is translated as CASSLAGALTDTQYF.

The rearrangement links TRBV28 to TRBJ1-2; 11 positions match TRBD1. This CDR3 has 14 amino acids. In germline, CDR1 is MDHEN, CDR2 SYDVKM. J was trimmed by 6 bases and V by 2 bases; bases with no gene match: 2. The CDR3 region is CASSLGTGGNGYTF. CDR3 sequence (DNA): TGTGCCAGCAGTTTAGGGACAGGGGGAAATGGCTACACCTTC.

This clone is a singleton in its sample. The rearrangement uses TRBV7-9 and TRBJ2-1; 12 nucleotides line up with TRBD2. J was trimmed by 10 bases and V by 5 bases; bases with no gene match: 6. The CDR3 totals 14 residues. Germline-derived CDR1 and CDR2 are SEHNR and FQNEAQ (reference sequence). The CDR3 spells CASSRLAGVREQFF. The CDR3 DNA sequence: TGTGCCAGCAGCCGACTAGCGGGAGTCAGGGAGCAGTTCTTC.

The rearrangement uses TRBV29-1 and TRBJ1-1; TRBD1 matches at 7 bases. V shed 6 bases, J shed 1 base, and the junction held 8 bases outside the gene matches. The CDR3 totals 14 residues. The germline V gene encodes CDR1 SQVTM and CDR2 ANQGSEA. In nucleotides, the CDR3 is TGCAGCGTAGTGACAGGGCTCAGGAACACTGAAGCTTTCTTT. It encodes CSVVTGLRNTEAFF.

The J gene is TRBJ2-3, the V gene TRBV5-4, with D possibly being TRBD2 (6 bases). The germline V and J ends were trimmed by 4 bases and 4 bases, with 19 bases remaining between them. The CDR3 extends over 16 amino acids. CDR1 and CDR2 (germline): SGHNT, YYREEE (reference sequence). Written as DNA, the CDR3 is TGTGCCAGCAGCGGCGGAAGACGACTAGTCGCAGATACGCAGTATTTT. This sequence encodes CASSGGRRLVADTQYF. Full variable domain (missing parts from reference TRBV5-4 and TRBJ2-3): ETGVTQSPTHLIKTRGQQVTLRCSSQSGHNTVSWYQQALGQGPQFIFQYYREEENGRGNFPPRFSGLQFPNYSSELNVNALELDDSALYLCASSGGRRLVADTQYFGPGTRLTVL.

V is TRBV5-1 and J is TRBJ2-5; 7 bases map to TRBD1. Trimming removed 1 base from V and 5 bases from J; junction bases left unmatched: 8. The CDR3 is 15 amino acids. CDR1 and CDR2 from the germline V gene are SGHRS and YFSETQ. CDR3 DNA: TGCGCCAGCAGCTTGCAGGGGGATACCGAGGAGACCCAGTACTTC. Translated, it gives CASSLQGDTEETQYF.